Shown below are 11 T cell receptor beta chains from a single sample sequenced in a study of pediatric ulcerative colitis. Here immunoSEQ multiplex PCR was the method, and the copy in TCRdb shows in-frame clones only, minus some. The sample has about 40,000 clones, around 75% seen once. During colonoscopy, one to two rectal pinch biopsies were collected. Sequences were obtained from gut tissue. These receptor sequences come from a boy younger than 18 with severe ulcerative colitis.

The chain is built from TRBV6-1 and TRBJ1-1, with 7 positions matching TRBD1. Losses at the gene ends were 6 bases for V and 3 bases for J; bases not matched to a gene: 4. The germline gives CDR1 MNHNS, CDR2 SASEGT. The CDR3 loop spans 13 amino acids. The CDR3 loop reads CASRQGLHTEAFF. In nucleotides, the CDR3 is TGTGCCAGCAGACAGGGGTTGCACACTGAAGCTTTCTTT.

The chain carries TRBV29-1 and TRBJ2-1, with 11 bases fitting TRBD1. V lost 6 bases to trimming and J lost 4 bases; unmatched junction nucleotides: 5. CDR3 length: 14 amino acids. Germline loops: CDR1 SQVTM, CDR2 ANQGSEA. Written as DNA, the CDR3 is TGCAGCGTGAGGGGGACAGGGGGTTACAATGAGCAGTTCTTC. Translated, it gives CSVRGTGGYNEQFF.

With regard to this clone: This CDR3 is missing its conserved last phenylalanine or tryptophan, likely due to a read error. This chain uses TRBV6-5 with TRBJ1-6; 7 bases agree with TRBD1. There are 14 residues in the CDR3. Per germline, CDR1 MNHEY and CDR2 SVGAGI. V shed 4 bases and J 10 bases; nucleotides not matched to a gene: 7. This chain's CDR3 is CASSSDRRSSPLHL. DNA for the CDR3: TGTGCCAGCAGTTCGGACAGGCGGTCGTCACCCCTCCACCTT.

The V call is TRBV30, the J call TRBJ1-5; 7 nucleotides line up with TRBD1. V dropped 5 bases and J dropped 1; count of bases not matched to a gene: 8. This CDR3 spans 15 amino acids. In germline, CDR1 is GTSNPN, CDR2 SVGIG (reference sequence). CDR3 DNA: TGTGCCTGGCCGACAGGGTTGAGGAGCAATCAGCCCCAGCATTTT. Translated: CAWPTGLRSNQPQHF. The complete variable domain, with remaining parts taken from reference TRBV30 and TRBJ1-5, reads SQTIHQWPATLVQPVGSPLSLECTVEGTSNPNLYWYRQAAGRGLQLLFYSVGIGQISSEVPQNLSASRPQDRQFILSSKKLLLSDSGFYLCAWPTGLRSNQPQHFGDGTRLSIL.

The J gene is TRBJ2-2, the V gene TRBV5-6, with D unclear. Trimming removed 4 bases at V and 1 base at J, with 5 bases between. The CDR3 totals 13 residues. Germline CDR1 is SGHDT and CDR2 is YYEEEE. The CDR3 nucleotides read TGTGCCAGCAGCACTATGAACACCGGGGAGCTGTTTTTT. It yields the protein CASSTMNTGELFF.

This rearrangement joins TRBV28 to TRBJ1-1, with TRBD1 matching 7 bases. V lost 1 base and J lost 1; bases outside the gene matches: 6. Germline V gene lookup returns CDR1 MDHEN and CDR2 SYDVKM. CDR3 length equals 16 residues. The CDR3, as DNA: TGTGCCAGCAGTTTATCGCCCGGGACAGCGAACACTGAAGCTTTCTTT. Its translation is CASSLSPGTANTEAFF. Using reference TRBV28 and TRBJ1-1 for the parts outside the CDR3, the full variable domain is DVKVTQSSRYLVKRTGEKVFLECVQDMDHENMFWYRQDPGLGLRLIYFSYDVKMKEKGDIPEGYSVSREKKERFSLILESASTNQTSMYLCASSLSPGTANTEAFFGQGTRLTVV.

The chain recombines TRBV13 with TRBJ2-7; 7 bases map to TRBD1. CDR1 PRHDT and CDR2 FYEKMQ come from the germline V gene (reference sequence). Trimming took 5 bases from V and 7 from J; bases not matched to a gene: 11. CDR3 length equals 14 residues. CDR3 region: CASSVKGAPKEQYF. CDR3 in DNA: TGTGCCAGCAGCGTAAAGGGGGCGCCGAAAGAGCAGTACTTC.

This rearrangement joins TRBV15 to TRBJ1-4, with D possibly TRBD1 on 5 matching bases. The CDR3 is made up of 16 amino acids. Trimming removed 1 base from V and 7 bases from J, with 16 bases in between. Germline V CDR1 and CDR2: LNHNV, YYDKDF (reference sequence). The DNA of the CDR3 is TGTGCCACCAGCAGAGTGGGGAGAGGGGCTTCTGAAAAACTGTTTTTT. Its translation is CATSRVGRGASEKLFF.

The rearrangement links TRBV11-1 to TRBJ2-3; D remains ambiguous. This CDR3 is 18 amino acids long. CDR1 and CDR2 from the germline V gene are SGHAT and FQDESV (reference sequence). Trimming took 0 bases from V and 2 from J, leaving 18 bases between them. As DNA, the CDR3 is TGTGCCAGCAGCTTAGCCTCTTCTCCGAACGGCCTCACAGATACGCAGTATTTT. Protein product: CASSLASSPNGLTDTQYF. Supplemented by reference TRBV11-1 and TRBJ2-3, the full variable domain reads EAEVAQSPRYKITEKSQAVAFWCDPISGHATLYWYRQILGQGPELLVQFQDESVVDDSQLPKDRFSAERLKGVDSTLKIQPAELGDSAMYLCASSLASSPNGLTDTQYFGPGTRLTVL.

This chain uses TRBV19 with TRBJ1-1; D might be TRBD1 (5 bases). With 3 bases removed from V and 5 bases from J, the gap between germline ends came to 16 bases. Germline CDR1 reads LNHDA; CDR2 reads SQIVND (reference sequence). This CDR3 spans 15 amino acids. The CDR3, as DNA: TGTGCCAGTAGTATTAGCCAATCGGGGGGAACTGAAGCTTTCTTT. Its protein product is CASSISQSGGTEAFF.

This clone came up once. V is TRBV15 and J is TRBJ1-3; D not certain. Germline V CDR1 and CDR2: LNHNV, YYDKDF (reference sequence). Trimming left V 0 bases short and J 4 bases short, with 13 bases between. The CDR3 consists of 16 residues. CDR3 nucleotide sequence: TGTGCCACCAGCAGAGATCCTGGGGTCGCGGGAAACACCATATATTTT. The encoded protein is CATSRDPGVAGNTIYF.